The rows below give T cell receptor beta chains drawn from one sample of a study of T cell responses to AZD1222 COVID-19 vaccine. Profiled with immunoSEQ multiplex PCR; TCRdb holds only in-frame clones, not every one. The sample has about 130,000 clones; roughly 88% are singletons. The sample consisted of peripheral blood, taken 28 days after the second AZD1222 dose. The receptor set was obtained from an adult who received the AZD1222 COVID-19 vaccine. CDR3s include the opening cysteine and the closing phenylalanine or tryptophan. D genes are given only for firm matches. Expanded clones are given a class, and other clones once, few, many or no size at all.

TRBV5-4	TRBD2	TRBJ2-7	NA	CASSAGPGLAGYEQYF	TGTGCCAGCAGCGCAGGACCGGGACTAGCGGGTTACGAGCAGTACTTC
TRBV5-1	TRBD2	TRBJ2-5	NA	CASSPGTSGPPAPETQYF	TGCGCCAGCAGCCCTGGGACTAGCGGGCCTCCCGCCCCCGAGACCCAGTACTTC
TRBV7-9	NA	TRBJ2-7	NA	CASSLEGGTEQYF	TGTGCCAGCAGCTTAGAGGGAGGTACCGAGCAGTACTTC
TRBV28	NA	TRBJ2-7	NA	CASSLGGPLKDEQYF	TGTGCCAGCAGTTTAGGGGGGCCTCTAAAGGACGAGCAGTACTTC
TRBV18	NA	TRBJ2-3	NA	CASSLSDIPDTQYF	TGTGCCAGCTCACTCTCGGATATCCCAGATACGCAGTATTTT
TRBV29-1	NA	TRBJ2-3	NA	CSVAGLDSTDTQYF	TGCAGCGTCGCTGGACTTGATAGCACAGATACGCAGTATTTT
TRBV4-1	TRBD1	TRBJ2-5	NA	CASSQGDRAEETQYF	TGCGCCAGCAGCCAAGGGGACAGGGCAGAAGAGACCCAGTACTTC
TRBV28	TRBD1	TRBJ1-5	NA	CASSPTGPSNQPQHF	TGTGCCAGCAGTCCGACAGGGCCTAGCAATCAGCCCCAGCATTTT
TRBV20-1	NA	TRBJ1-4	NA	CSARDREKLFF	TGCAGTGCTAGAGACAGGGAAAAACTGTTTTTT
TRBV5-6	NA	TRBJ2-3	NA	CASSFRQNTQYF	TGTGCCAGCAGCTTTCGGCAAAATACGCAGTATTTT
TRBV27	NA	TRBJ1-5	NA	CASSLMGNQPQHF	TGTGCCAGCAGTTTAATGGGCAATCAGCCCCAGCATTTT
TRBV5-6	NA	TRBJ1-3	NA	CASSLWDTGNTIYF	TGTGCCAGCAGCTTGTGGGACACTGGAAACACCATATATTTT
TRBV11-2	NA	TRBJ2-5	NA	CASSLSRLGSTQYF	TGTGCCAGCAGCTTATCCCGACTAGGTTCGACCCAGTACTTC
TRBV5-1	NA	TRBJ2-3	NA	CASSLPTQRQPQYF	TGCGCCAGCAGCTTGCCTACCCAGAGACAGCCGCAGTATTTT
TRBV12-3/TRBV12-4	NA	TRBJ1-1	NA	CASSLRGSAFF	TGTGCCAGCAGTTTACGGGGGAGTGCTTTCTTT
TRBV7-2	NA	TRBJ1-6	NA	CASSLAMDTYSPLHF	TGTGCCAGCAGCTTAGCCATGGACACCTATTCACCCCTCCACTTT
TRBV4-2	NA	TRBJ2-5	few	CASSQGAYGPQETQYF	TGTGCCAGCAGTCAAGGGGCTTATGGGCCCCAAGAGACCCAGTACTTC
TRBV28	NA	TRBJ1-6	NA	CASSFQSPLHF	TGTGCCAGCAGTTTTCAGTCACCCCTCCACTTT
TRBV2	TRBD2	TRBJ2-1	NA	CASSPAGVVEQFF	TGTGCCAGCAGTCCAGCGGGAGTGGTTGAGCAGTTCTTC
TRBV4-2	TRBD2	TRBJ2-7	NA	CASSPRLAGGPGEQYF	TGTGCCAGCAGCCCCCGACTAGCGGGGGGGCCGGGGGAGCAGTACTTC
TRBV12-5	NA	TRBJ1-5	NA	CASGLVNSLSNQPQHF	TGTGCTAGTGGTTTGGTAAATTCACTTAGCAATCAGCCCCAGCATTTT
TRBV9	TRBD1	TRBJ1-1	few	CASSVDRTGGAFF	TGTGCCAGCAGCGTAGACAGGACAGGGGGGGCTTTCTTT
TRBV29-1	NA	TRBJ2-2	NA	CSVESRAYTGELFF	TGCAGCGTTGAATCCAGGGCTTACACCGGGGAGCTGTTTTTT
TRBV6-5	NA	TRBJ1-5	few	CASSTDGDRNQPQHF	TGTGCCAGCAGTACCGACGGAGACCGCAATCAGCCCCAGCATTTT
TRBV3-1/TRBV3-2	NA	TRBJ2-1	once	CASSQLSEQFF	TGTGCCAGCAGCCAATTGAGTGAGCAGTTCTTC
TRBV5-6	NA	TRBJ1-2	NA	CASSLTGASYGYTF	TGTGCCAGCAGCTTGACGGGGGCGTCCTATGGCTACACCTTC